These T cell receptor beta chains were read from a single sample in a study of identifying expanded T cells in peripheral blood. Sequencing used immunoSEQ multiplex PCR; TCRdb keeps in-frame clones, though not all of them. The repertoire includes approximately 92,000 clones, approximately 81% of them detected once, and just under 4.5% sits in the top ten. The material sequenced was blood. The source of these receptors is a person between 18 and 69 years old in good health. Both conserved end residues are part of each CDR3. Each record gives: V gene, J gene, D gene, CDR3 DNA, CDR3 protein. A D gene is named only where the DNA matches it firmly.

TRBV29-1	TRBJ2-1	NA	TGCAGCGTTGAGGGCAAATCCTACAATGAGCAGTTCTTC	CSVEGKSYNEQFF
TRBV18	TRBJ2-4	NA	TGTGCCAGCTCACCAGATCCCAAAAACATTCAGTACTTC	CASSPDPKNIQYF
TRBV6-1	TRBJ1-2	TRBD1	TGTGCCAGCGGGGGCCCCCGGGACAGCTATGGCTACACCTTC	CASGGPRDSYGYTF
TRBV20-1	TRBJ2-1	NA	TGCAGTGCTAGAGATTCCCGGGAGCAGTTCTTC	CSARDSREQFF
TRBV7-2	TRBJ1-1	NA	TGTGCCAGCAGCCCTGCCCAGACCAACACTGAAGCTTTCTTT	CASSPAQTNTEAFF
TRBV11-3	TRBJ1-3	NA	TGTGCCAGCAGCTTACAGGCCAACTCTGGAAACACCATATATTTT	CASSLQANSGNTIYF
TRBV30	TRBJ1-2	NA	TGTGCCTGGAGAGGAGCTCCTAACTATGGCTACACCTTC	CAWRGAPNYGYTF
TRBV12-5	TRBJ2-6	NA	TGTGCTAGTGCCCCAGTCTCTGGGGCCAACGTCCTGACTTTC	CASAPVSGANVLTF
TRBV29-1	TRBJ2-5	NA	TGCAGCGTGCGCCCGGTGGAGACCCAGTACTTC	CSVRPVETQYF
TRBV5-6	TRBJ2-3	NA	TGTGCCAGCAGCCCAATTTTACGACGCACAGATACGCAGTATTTT	CASSPILRRTDTQYF
TRBV10-3	TRBJ2-2	NA	TGTGCCACAAGGTCACGAGAAACCGGGGAGCTGTTTTTT	CATRSRETGELFF
TRBV4-3	TRBJ2-3	NA	TGCGCCAGCAGCCAAGGTCGAGGCGGGGGCACAGATACGCAGTATTTT	CASSQGRGGGTDTQYF
TRBV5-4	TRBJ1-1	NA	TGTGCCAGCATGCTACAGGGAGTCAGGGGAGACACTGAAGCTTTCTTT	CASMLQGVRGDTEAFF